The rows below give T cell receptor beta chains drawn from one sample of a study of cytomegalovirus exposure and HLA in healthy donors. TCRdb's table, derived via immunoSEQ multiplex PCR, lists solely in-frame clones and lacks some. The sample has roughly 30,000 clones; about 86% are singletons. The sequenced material came from PBMCs. These receptors all stem from a boy between 10 and 17 years old in good health and CMV-seronegative. CDR3s include the opening cysteine and the closing phenylalanine or tryptophan. A D gene is named only where the DNA matches it firmly. Not every row has a clone size; where given, it reads once, few, many or a size class.

V,J,size,D,DNA,CDR3
TRBV10-3,TRBJ2-3,-,TRBD1,TGTGCCATCAGTGAGTCGGAGGGGACAGGGAATACAGATACGCAGTATTTT,CAISESEGTGNTDTQYF
TRBV10-3,TRBJ2-3,few,TRBD2,TGTGCCATCAGCTACGACGTAGCGGGTACAGATACGCAGTATTTT,CAISYDVAGTDTQYF
TRBV2,TRBJ1-2,-,-,TGTGCCAGCAGTGAATCCGGGACAAGACTGGGCTACACCTTC,CASSESGTRLGYTF
TRBV11-3,TRBJ2-3,-,TRBD2,TGTGCCAGCAGCCAAGGACTAGCGGGGGGGTTCGCAGATACGCAGTATTTT,CASSQGLAGGFADTQYF
TRBV23-1,TRBJ2-2,-,-,TGCGCCATCGACAGAACGGACACCGGGGAGCTGTTTTTT,CAIDRTDTGELFF
TRBV10-3,TRBJ2-2,-,-,TGTGCCATCGGGTCAGGGACGAACACCGGGGAGCTGTTTTTT,CAIGSGTNTGELFF
TRBV6-1,TRBJ1-2,-,TRBD1,TGTGCCAGCAAAGTGAGACAGGGTCTCTATGGCTACACCTTC,CASKVRQGLYGYTF
TRBV28,TRBJ1-5,-,TRBD1,TGTGCCAGCAGGGCTCCGACAGGGAAGGGACAGCCCCAGCATTTT,CASRAPTGKGQPQHF
TRBV4-3,TRBJ2-3,once,-,TGCGCCAGCAGCCAAGATGCAGGCCTCAGCACAGATACGCAGTATTTT,CASSQDAGLSTDTQYF
TRBV19,TRBJ2-7,-,-,TGTGCCAGTAGTATGGTTTCAACAGGTCCCTACGAGCAGTACTTC,CASSMVSTGPYEQYF
TRBV5-8,TRBJ1-5,-,-,TGTGCCAGCAGCTCCTGGGGGGGAGGAGGGGCCAATCAGCCCCAGCATTTT,CASSSWGGGGANQPQHF
TRBV19,TRBJ1-5,-,TRBD1,TGTGCCAGTTGCTTAGGGACAGGGCTAAATCAGCCCCAGCATTTT,CASCLGTGLNQPQHF
TRBV9,TRBJ1-6,-,TRBD1,TGTGCCAGCAGCGTCGACAGGGGAGATTCACCCCTCCACTTT,CASSVDRGDSPLHF
TRBV9,TRBJ2-5,once,-,TGTGCCAGCAGCGTAAGTGGCAGGGATGAAGAGACCCAGTACTTC,CASSVSGRDEETQYF
TRBV7-9,TRBJ2-3,-,TRBD2,TGTGCCAGCAGCCAGCCCTTTCCTAGCGGGGACACAGATACGCAGTATTTT,CASSQPFPSGDTDTQYF
TRBV5-4,TRBJ1-2,-,TRBD1,TGTGCCAGCAGCTTGGTGGGACAGGTCTATGGCTACACCTTC,CASSLVGQVYGYTF
TRBV6-1,TRBJ1-5,few,-,TGTGCCAGCAGTGAATCCCGCCAGCAGCCCCAGCATTTT,CASSESRQQPQHF
TRBV10-3,TRBJ2-7,-,TRBD1,TGTGCCACCGCAGACAGGGCCTACGAGCAGTACTTC,CATADRAYEQYF
TRBV7-6,TRBJ2-5,-,-,TGTGCCAGCAGCTCCCCAAAGGGGACACTACAAGAGACCCAGTACTTC,CASSSPKGTLQETQYF
TRBV18,TRBJ2-4,-,-,TGTGCCAGCTCACCGCAGGGACTAGCCAAAAACATTCAGTACTTC,CASSPQGLAKNIQYF
TRBV6-5,TRBJ2-7,-,-,TGTGCCAGCAGTTACTCGTCGTCTTCCCCCTACGAGCAGTACTTC,CASSYSSSSPYEQYF
TRBV19,TRBJ1-5,-,-,TGTGCCAGTAGTTCTTCCCCGACAGGCAATCAGCCCCAGCATTTT,CASSSSPTGNQPQHF
TRBV14,TRBJ2-1,-,-,TGTGCCAGCAGCCAAGTCCCGGGGACACAGCAGTTCTTC,CASSQVPGTQQFF
TRBV28,TRBJ2-7,-,-,TGTGCCAGCAGTTTCGTCGAGCAGTACTTC,CASSFVEQYF
TRBV2,TRBJ2-1,-,TRBD2,TGTGCCAGCAGTGACACCGGGGGGACGGACAATGAGCAGTTCTTC,CASSDTGGTDNEQFF
TRBV5-1,TRBJ2-7,-,TRBD1,TGCGCCAGCAGCCCGACAGGGAGCTCCTACGAGCAGTACTTC,CASSPTGSSYEQYF
TRBV14,TRBJ1-1,once,TRBD1,TGTGCCAGCAGCCAAGAAGTATTTTACAGGGGATACACTGAAGCTTTCTTT,CASSQEVFYRGYTEAFF
TRBV6-1,TRBJ2-7,few,-,TGTGCCAGCAGTGAAACCCCGTTGACAGGACCCTACGAGCAGTACTTC,CASSETPLTGPYEQYF
TRBV4-3,TRBJ2-1,-,TRBD2,TGCGCCAGCAGCCGCCCGGGACTAGCGTACAATGAGCAGTTCTTC,CASSRPGLAYNEQFF
TRBV25-1,TRBJ2-7,-,-,TGTGCCAGCAGTGTAAGCGTAGGGGTCGCGCAGTACTTC,CASSVSVGVAQYF
TRBV5-4,TRBJ2-1,-,TRBD2,TGTGCCAGCAGCCGTCAACCACTACTAGCGGAGTACAATGAGCAGTTCTTC,CASSRQPLLAEYNEQFF
TRBV2,TRBJ2-7,-,TRBD2,TGTGCCACAAAACTAGCGGGGATTTCCTACGAGCAGTACTTC,CATKLAGISYEQYF
TRBV11-3,TRBJ2-1,-,-,TGTGCCAGCAGCTTAGGCAGGGTCGACAATGAGCAGTTCTTC,CASSLGRVDNEQFF
TRBV7-9,TRBJ1-5,-,TRBD1,TGTGCCAGCAGCCCGGGAAAGACAGGGGGTAGCAATCAGCCCCAGCATTTT,CASSPGKTGGSNQPQHF
TRBV25-1,TRBJ2-3,-,-,TGTGCCAGCAGTCCAGCCGGGGTAAGAGATACGCAGTATTTT,CASSPAGVRDTQYF
TRBV19,TRBJ2-2,few,TRBD2,TGTGCCAGTAGTAGGGGACTAGCGGACACCGGGGAGCTGTTTTTT,CASSRGLADTGELFF
TRBV12-5,TRBJ2-1,-,-,TGTGCTAGTGTAGGTATTGAACTCGGGATGAATGAGCAGTTCTTC,CASVGIELGMNEQFF
TRBV5-1,TRBJ2-7,-,TRBD1,TGCGCCAGCAGCATCTACAGGGGTTCCTACGAGCAGTACTTC,CASSIYRGSYEQYF
TRBV2,TRBJ2-5,-,TRBD1,TGTGCCAGCAGTGGGGACAGGGCAAAGACCCAGTACTTC,CASSGDRAKTQYF
TRBV27,TRBJ2-1,-,TRBD1,TGTGCCAGCAGCTCCAGGGGACAGGGGGCGAGTGAGCAGTTCTTC,CASSSRGQGASEQFF
TRBV4-2,TRBJ2-6,-,TRBD1,TGTGCCAGCAGCCGGGACAGTTCTGGGGCCAACGTCCTGACTTTC,CASSRDSSGANVLTF